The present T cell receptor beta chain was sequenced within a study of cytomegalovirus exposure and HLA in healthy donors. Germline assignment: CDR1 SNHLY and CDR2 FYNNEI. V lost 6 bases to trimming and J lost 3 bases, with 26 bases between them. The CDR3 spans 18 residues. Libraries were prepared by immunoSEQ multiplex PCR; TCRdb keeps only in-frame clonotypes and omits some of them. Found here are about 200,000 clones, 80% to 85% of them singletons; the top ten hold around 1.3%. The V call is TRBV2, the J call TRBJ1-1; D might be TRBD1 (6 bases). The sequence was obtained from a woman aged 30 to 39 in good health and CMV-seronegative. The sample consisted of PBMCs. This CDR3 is CASSKDRKEMEEDTEAFF. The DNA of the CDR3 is TGTGCCAGCAGCAAGGACAGAAAGGAAATGGAGGAGGACACTGAAGCTTTCTTT. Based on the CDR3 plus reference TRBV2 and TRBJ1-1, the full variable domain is EPEVTQTPSHQVTQMGQEVILRCVPISNHLYFYWYRQILGQKVEFLVSFYNNEISEKSEIFDDQFSVERPDGSNFTLKIRSTKLEDSAMYFCASSKDRKEMEEDTEAFFGQGTRLTVV.